The clone carrying this TCR beta chain was recorded once. CDR3 length: 15 residues. V was trimmed by 5 bases and J by 2 bases, leaving 15 bases between them. Germline V gene data show CDR1 as PRHDT and CDR2 as FYEKMQ (reference sequence). It was with 60 Vbeta and 13 Jbeta primers that the PCR ran. Assay used: immunoSEQ multiplex PCR; TCRdb lists only in-frame clones, some missing. The top ten clones hold about 4.3% of a sample with some 150,000 clones, about 80% of them seen once. The data were obtained in a study of cytomegalovirus exposure and HLA in healthy donors. The sequence was collected from a man between 25 and 39 years old in good health and CMV-seronegative. Input material: PBMCs. This chain joins TRBV13 and TRBJ1-1, with TRBD1 as a possible D gene (5 bases). The CDR3 DNA follows: TGTGCCAGCAGCGAATTACAGGTCAGTAACACTGAAGCTTTCTTT. It is translated as CASSELQVSNTEAFF.